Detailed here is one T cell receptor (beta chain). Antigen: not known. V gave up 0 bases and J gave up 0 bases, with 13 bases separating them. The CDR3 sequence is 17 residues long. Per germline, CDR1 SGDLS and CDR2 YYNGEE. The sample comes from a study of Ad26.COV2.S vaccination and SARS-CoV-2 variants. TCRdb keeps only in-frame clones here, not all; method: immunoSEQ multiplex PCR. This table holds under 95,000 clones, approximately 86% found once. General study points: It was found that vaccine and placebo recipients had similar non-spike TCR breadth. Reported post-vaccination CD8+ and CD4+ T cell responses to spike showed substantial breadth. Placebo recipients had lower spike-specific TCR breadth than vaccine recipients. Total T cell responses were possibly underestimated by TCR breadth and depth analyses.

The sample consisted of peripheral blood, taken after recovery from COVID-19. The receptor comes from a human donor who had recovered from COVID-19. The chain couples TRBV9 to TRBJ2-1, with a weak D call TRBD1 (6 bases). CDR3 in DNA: TGTGCCAGCAGCGTAGGTCAGGGGTCTAGCTCCTACAATGAGCAGTTCTTC. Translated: CASSVGQGSSSYNEQFF.